This TCR beta chain was profiled in a study of blood T cell repertoires in COVID-19. The CDR3 is 12 amino acids. V was shortened by 1 base and J by 5 bases, with 5 bases between the two germline ends. Per the original methods: Estimates of nucleated cell counts were drawn from the amplification of reference gene primers. Clones were sequenced by immunoSEQ multiplex PCR, and TCRdb holds only the in-frame ones, with some missing. For V, J and clone size, that table is used; D and trimming come from the DNA. The sample has around 220,000 clones, approximately 90% seen once. This clonotype was obtained from a man aged 45-60 years with acute or convalescent COVID-19. V usage is TRBV12-3 or TRBV12-4 and J usage is TRBJ2-5, with D hard to call. The sequenced material came from peripheral blood. The CDR3 sequence: CASSLVVETQYF. CDR3 DNA sequence: TGTGCCAGCAGTTTAGTCGTTGAGACCCAGTACTTC.